The table lists the clone carrying this TCR beta chain with a few counts. The antigen is undetermined. The data derive from a study of response to subunit inactivated influenza vaccine. Broader study findings: With each seasonal influenza vaccination, the authors suggested, few new T cells are recruited.

The CDR3 contains 14 residues. V dropped 4 bases and J dropped 6 bases, with 16 bases sitting between them. The germline V gene encodes CDR1 LGHNA and CDR2 YSLEER. TCRdb redid the calling of the RT-PCR reads with MiXCR, one entry per CDR3 protein. The table has a few hundred thousand distinct CDR3 sequences, roughly a fifth seen once; the top ten hold about a tenth. Sequences were derived from PBMCs from blood, sampled less than 22 months after vaccination. This TCR was recovered from a man between 50 and 75 years old who received an inactivated influenza vaccine. V gene TRBV4-3 combines with J gene TRBJ2-7, with a tentative D call TRBD1 (5 bases). Here the CDR3 DNA reads TGCGCCAGCAGCCCATTAGGGGCCCCCGGCGAGCAGTACTTC. It specifies CASSPLGAPGEQYF.